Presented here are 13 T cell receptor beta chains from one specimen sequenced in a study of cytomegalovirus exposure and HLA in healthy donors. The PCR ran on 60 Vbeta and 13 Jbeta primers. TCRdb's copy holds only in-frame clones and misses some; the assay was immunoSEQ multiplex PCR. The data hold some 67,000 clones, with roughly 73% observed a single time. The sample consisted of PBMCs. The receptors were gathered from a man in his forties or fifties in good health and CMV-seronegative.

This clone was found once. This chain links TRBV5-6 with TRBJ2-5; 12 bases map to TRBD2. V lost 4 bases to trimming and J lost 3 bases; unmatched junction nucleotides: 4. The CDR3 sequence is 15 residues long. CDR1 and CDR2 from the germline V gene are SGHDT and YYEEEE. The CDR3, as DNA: TGTGCCAGCAGCCCCCTAGCGGGAGGGAAAGAGACCCAGTACTTC. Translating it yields CASSPLAGGKETQYF.

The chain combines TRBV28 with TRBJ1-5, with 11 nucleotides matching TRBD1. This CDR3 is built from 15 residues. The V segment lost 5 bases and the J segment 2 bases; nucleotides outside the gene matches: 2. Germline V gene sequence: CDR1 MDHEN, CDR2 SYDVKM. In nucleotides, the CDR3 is TGTGCCAGCAGTGAGGGACAGGGGGGCAATCAGCCCCAGCATTTT. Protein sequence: CASSEGQGGNQPQHF.

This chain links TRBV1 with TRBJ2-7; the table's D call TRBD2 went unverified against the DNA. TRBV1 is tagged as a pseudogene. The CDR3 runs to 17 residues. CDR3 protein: CTSSQPSGLANSYEQYF. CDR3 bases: TGCACCAGCAGCCAACCTTCGGGACTAGCGAACTCCTACGAGCAGTACTTC.

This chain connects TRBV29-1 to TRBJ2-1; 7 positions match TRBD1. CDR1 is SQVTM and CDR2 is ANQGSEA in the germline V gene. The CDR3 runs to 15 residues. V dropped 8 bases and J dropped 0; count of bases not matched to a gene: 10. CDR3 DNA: TGCAGCTTGGCAGGGGACAGCCTCTCCTACAATGAGCAGTTCTTC. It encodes CSLAGDSLSYNEQFF.

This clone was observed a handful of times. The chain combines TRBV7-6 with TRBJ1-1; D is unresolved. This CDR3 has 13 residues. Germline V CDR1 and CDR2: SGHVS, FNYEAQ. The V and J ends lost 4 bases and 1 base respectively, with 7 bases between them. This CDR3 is CASSSQWNTEAFF. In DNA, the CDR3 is TGTGCCAGCAGCTCCCAGTGGAACACTGAAGCTTTCTTT.

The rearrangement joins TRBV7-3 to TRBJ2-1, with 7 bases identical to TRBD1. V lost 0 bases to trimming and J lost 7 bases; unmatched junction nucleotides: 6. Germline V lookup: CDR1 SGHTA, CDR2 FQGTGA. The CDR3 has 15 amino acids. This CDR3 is CASSLTGTAANEQFF. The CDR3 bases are TGTGCCAGCAGCTTAACGGGGACAGCAGCTAATGAGCAGTTCTTC.

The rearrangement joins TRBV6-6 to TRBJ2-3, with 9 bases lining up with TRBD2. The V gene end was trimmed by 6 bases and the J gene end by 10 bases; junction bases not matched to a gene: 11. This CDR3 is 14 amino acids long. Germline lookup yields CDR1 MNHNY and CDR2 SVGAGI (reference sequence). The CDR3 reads CASSPGFSGRAQYF. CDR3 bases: TGTGCCAGCAGCCCCGGTTTTAGCGGGAGAGCGCAGTATTTT.

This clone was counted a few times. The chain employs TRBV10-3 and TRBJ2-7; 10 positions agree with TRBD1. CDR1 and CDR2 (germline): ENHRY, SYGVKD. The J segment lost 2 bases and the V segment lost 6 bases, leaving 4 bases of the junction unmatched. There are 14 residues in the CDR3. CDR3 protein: CAIRGDRGAYEQYF. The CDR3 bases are TGTGCCATCAGGGGGGACAGGGGCGCCTACGAGCAGTACTTC.

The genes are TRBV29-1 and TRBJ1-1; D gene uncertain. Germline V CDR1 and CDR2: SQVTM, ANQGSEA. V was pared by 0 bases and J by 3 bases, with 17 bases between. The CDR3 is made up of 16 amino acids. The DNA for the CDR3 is TGCAGCGTTGAAGACGGGAACACCCGAAGGGACACTGAAGCTTTCTTT. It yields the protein CSVEDGNTRRDTEAFF.

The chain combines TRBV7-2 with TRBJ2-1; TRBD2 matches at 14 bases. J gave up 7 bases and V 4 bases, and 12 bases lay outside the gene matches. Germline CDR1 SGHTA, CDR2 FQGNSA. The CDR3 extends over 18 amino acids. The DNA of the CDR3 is TGTGCCAGCAGCTACGGTAGGACTAGCGGGGGGAGGGTGAATGAGCAGTTCTTC. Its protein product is CASSYGRTSGGRVNEQFF.

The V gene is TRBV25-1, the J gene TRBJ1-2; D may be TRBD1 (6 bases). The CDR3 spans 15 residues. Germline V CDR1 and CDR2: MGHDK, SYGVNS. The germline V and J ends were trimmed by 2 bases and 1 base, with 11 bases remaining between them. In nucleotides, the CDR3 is TGTGCCAGCAGTGAAACAAGGACAGTTAACTATGGCTACACCTTC. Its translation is CASSETRTVNYGYTF.

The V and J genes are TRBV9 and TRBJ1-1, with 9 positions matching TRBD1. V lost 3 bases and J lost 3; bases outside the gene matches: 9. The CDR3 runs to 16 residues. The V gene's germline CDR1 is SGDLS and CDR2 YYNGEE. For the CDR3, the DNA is TGTGCCAGCAGCGGTCCCGGGACAGGGACGTACACTGAAGCTTTCTTT. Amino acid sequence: CASSGPGTGTYTEAFF. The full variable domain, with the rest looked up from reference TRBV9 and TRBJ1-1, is DSGVTQTPKHLITATGQRVTLRCSPRSGDLSVYWYQQSLDQGLQFLIQYYNGEERAKGNILERFSAQQFPDLHSELNLSSLELGDSALYFCASSGPGTGTYTEAFFGQGTRLTVV.

The CDR3 DNA follows: TGTGCCAGCAGTTCCTACCAGGACAGGGTGGATAGCAATCAGCCCCAGCATTTT. This codes for CASSSYQDRVDSNQPQHF. The chain employs TRBV28 and TRBJ1-5; 8 bases match TRBD1. J gave up 0 bases and V 4 bases, and 11 bases lay outside the gene matches. Germline CDR1 MDHEN, CDR2 SYDVKM. The CDR3 is 18 residues long.